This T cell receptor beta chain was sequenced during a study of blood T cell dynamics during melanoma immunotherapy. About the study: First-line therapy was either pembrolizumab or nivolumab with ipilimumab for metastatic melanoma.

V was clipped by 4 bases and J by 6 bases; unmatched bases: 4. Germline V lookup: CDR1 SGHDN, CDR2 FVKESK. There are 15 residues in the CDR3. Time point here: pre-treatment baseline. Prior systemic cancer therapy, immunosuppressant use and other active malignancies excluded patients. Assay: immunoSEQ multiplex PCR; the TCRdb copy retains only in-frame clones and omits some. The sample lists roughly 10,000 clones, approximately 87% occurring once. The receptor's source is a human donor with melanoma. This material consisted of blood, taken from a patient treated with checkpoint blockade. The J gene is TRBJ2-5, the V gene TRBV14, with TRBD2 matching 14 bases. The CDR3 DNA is TGTGCCAGCAGCCGGACTAGCGGGGGGCAGAAGACCCAGTACTTC. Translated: CASSRTSGGQKTQYF.